This TCR beta chain is drawn from a study of spatial heterogeneity in lung cancer. At the level of the study: Detection consistently yielded more beta chains than alpha chains.

At least ten counts were recorded for this clonotype. What it recognizes is unknown. Single TCR cDNA molecules each had their own unique molecular identifier. TCRdb recomputed calls from the 5' RACE reads with MiXCR, one row per CDR3 protein. This table holds 13,000 to 15,000 distinct CDR3 sequences, 10% to 12% found once. This CDR3 has 14 amino acids. Germline V gives CDR1 SGHDN, CDR2 FVKESK. Trimming took off 4 bases at V and 13 bases at J, with 21 bases between the two ends. Time point noted: sample taken at primary tumor resection. Tumor, nontumor lung or frozen PBMC supplied whole RNA, sequenced without sorting. A total of approximately 75 untreated early-stage non-small cell lung cancer patients served as donors. Study conclusions and caveats: Ubiquitous expanded tumor TCRs showed up in blood more at resection than follow-up.

This specimen was PBMCs, taken at surgery. This receptor was identified in a female donor with early-stage non-small cell lung cancer. This chain uses TRBV14 with TRBJ2-3; the D gene could be TRBD1 or TRBD2 (5 bases each). The CDR3 nucleotides read TGTGCCAGCAGCCTCGATCCTGGGACCGACCCCAAGTATTTT. Translated: CASSLDPGTDPKYF.